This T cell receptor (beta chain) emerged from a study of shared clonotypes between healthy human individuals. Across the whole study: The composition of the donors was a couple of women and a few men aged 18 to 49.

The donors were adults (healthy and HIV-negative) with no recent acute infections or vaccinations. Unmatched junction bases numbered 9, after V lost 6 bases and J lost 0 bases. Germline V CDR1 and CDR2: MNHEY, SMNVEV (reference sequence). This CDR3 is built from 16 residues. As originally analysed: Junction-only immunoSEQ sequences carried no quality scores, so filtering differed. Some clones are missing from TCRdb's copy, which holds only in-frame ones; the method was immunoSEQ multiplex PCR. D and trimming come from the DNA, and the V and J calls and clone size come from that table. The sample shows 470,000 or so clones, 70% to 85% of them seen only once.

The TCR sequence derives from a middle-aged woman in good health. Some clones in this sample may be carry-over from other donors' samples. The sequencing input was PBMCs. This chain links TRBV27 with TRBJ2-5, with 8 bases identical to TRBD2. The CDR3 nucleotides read TGTGCCAGCAGCGGTAGGACTAGCAGCTACCAAGAGACCCAGTACTTC. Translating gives CASSGRTSSYQETQYF.